This entry features one TCR beta chain sequence. The data stem from a study of blood T cell repertoires in COVID-19. The CDR3 is 13 amino acids. J gave up 7 bases and V 3 bases, and 3 bases lay outside the gene matches. Germline V gene data show CDR1 as SNHLY and CDR2 as FYNNEI. TCRdb's copy holds only in-frame clones and misses some; the assay was immunoSEQ multiplex PCR. The profile shows just over 300,000 clones, about 89% of them singletons. Sequences were obtained from PBMCs or T cells enriched from blood (not recorded which). The source is a woman aged 40 to 50 who had recovered from COVID-19. The chain recombines TRBV2 with TRBJ2-1; 7 bases map to TRBD2. In nucleotides, the CDR3 is TGTGCCAGCAGTGAGGTCGGGGGGAATGAGCAGTTCTTC. Protein product: CASSEVGGNEQFF.